This T cell receptor beta chain was documented in a study of OX40 agonist ivuxolimab in advanced cancers. Overall study context: Patients were 82.7% male with ages roughly 20 to 80, mean around 58. Earlier treatment with anti-PD-1, anti-PD-L1 or anti-CTLA-4 was permitted, and roughly 42% had received some.

The CDR3 covers 14 residues. CDR1 is SEHNR and CDR2 is FQNEAQ in the germline V gene (reference sequence). Between the trimmed V and J ends, which lost 5 bases and 4 bases, there was a span of 14 bases. Details on this clone: The antigen is undetermined.

The data were produced by immunoSEQ multiplex PCR, yet TCRdb's version contains in-frame clones alone and is incomplete. The table records about 21,000 clones, roughly 77% of them present only once. Study outcomes and limitations: Several nonresponders also turned out to have low normalized T-cell clonal expansion. Expanded clones were, on average, more numerous in CD8+ T cells than in CD4+.

Sequenced here: CD4+ or CD8+ T cells sorted from blood, sampled in a trial of the OX40 agonist ivuxolimab. This sequence joins TRBV7-9 and TRBJ1-2; D possibly corresponds to TRBD1 (5 bases). This TCR was recovered from an adult with an advanced solid tumor such as melanoma, head and neck, liver or kidney cancer. CDR3: CASSPVVGGYGYTF. DNA for the CDR3: TGTGCCAGCAGCCCAGTGGTGGGGGGCTATGGCTACACCTTC. Together with reference TRBV7-9 and TRBJ1-2, the CDR3 gives the full variable domain: DTGVSQNPRHKITKRGQNVTFRCDPISEHNRLYWYRQTLGQGPEFLTYFQNEAQLEKSRLLSDRFSAERPKGSFSTLEIQRTEQGDSAMYLCASSPVVGGYGYTFGSGTRLTVV.